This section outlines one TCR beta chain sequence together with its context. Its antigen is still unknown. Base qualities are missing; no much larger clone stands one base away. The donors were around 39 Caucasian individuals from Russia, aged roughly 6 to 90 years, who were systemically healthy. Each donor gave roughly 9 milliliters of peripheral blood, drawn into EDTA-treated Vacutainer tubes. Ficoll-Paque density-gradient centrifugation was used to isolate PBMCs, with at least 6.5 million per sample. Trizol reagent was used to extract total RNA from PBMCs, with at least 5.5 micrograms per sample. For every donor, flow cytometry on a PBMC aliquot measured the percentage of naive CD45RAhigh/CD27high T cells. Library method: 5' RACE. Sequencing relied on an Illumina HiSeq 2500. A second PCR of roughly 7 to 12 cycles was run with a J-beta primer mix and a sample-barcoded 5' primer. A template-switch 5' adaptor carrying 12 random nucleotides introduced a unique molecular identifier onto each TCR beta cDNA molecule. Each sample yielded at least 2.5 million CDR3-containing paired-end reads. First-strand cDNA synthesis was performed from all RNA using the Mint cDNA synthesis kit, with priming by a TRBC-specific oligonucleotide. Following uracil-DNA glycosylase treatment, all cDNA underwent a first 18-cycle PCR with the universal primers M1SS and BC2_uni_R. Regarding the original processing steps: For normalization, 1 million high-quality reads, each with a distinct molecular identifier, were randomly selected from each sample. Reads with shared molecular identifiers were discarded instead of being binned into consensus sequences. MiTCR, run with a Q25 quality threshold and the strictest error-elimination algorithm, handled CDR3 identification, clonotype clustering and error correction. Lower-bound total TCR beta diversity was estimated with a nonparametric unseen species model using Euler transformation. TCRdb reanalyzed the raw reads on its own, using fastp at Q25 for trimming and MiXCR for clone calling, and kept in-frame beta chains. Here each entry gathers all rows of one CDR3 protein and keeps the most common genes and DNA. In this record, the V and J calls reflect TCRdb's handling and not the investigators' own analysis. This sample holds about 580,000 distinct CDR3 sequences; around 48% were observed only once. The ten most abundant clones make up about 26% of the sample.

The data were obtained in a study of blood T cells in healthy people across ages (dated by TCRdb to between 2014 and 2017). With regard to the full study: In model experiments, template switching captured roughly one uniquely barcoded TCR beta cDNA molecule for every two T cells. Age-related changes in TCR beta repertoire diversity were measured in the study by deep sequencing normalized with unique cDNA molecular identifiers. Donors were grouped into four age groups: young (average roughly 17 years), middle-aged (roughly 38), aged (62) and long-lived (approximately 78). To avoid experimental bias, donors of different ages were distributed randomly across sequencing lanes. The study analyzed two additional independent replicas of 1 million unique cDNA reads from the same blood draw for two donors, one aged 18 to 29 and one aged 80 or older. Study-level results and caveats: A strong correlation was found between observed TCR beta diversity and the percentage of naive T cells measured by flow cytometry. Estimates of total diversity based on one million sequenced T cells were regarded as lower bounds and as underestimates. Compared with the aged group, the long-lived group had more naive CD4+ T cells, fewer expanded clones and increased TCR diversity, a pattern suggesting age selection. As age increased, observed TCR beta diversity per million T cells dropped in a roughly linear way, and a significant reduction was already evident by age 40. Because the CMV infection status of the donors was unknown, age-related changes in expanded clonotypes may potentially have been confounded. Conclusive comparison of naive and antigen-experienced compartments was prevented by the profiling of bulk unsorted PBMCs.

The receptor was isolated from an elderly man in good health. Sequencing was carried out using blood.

The CDR3: CASSLGGYGSGGMDTQYF. The DNA reads as follows: TGTGCCAGCAGCTTAGGGGGTTATGGTAGCGGGGGTATGGATACGCAGTATTTT. This sequence uses TRBV7-2 and TRBJ2-3, with 9 central nucleotides matching TRBD2. Trimming leaves V shorter by 1 base and J shorter by 6 bases, with the junction holding 14 bases beyond the gene matches. CDR1 and CDR2 were assigned from the germline V gene as SGHTA and FQGNSA. Measured from the cysteine to the phenylalanine, the CDR3 is 18 residues long. This entry keeps only the CDR3 DNA: 54 bases, framed from base 1.